The clone carrying this T cell receptor beta chain was seen ten or more times. This record comes from a study of shared clonotypes between healthy human individuals. Healthy HIV-negative adults with no recent acute infections or vaccinations were recruited as donors. The CDR3 contains 15 residues. V lost 2 bases and J 0 bases, leaving 10 bases between the germline ends. CDR1 and CDR2 (germline): MNHNS, SASEGT. Only in-frame clones appear in the TCRdb table, and some are missing; sequencing was by immunoSEQ multiplex PCR. The sample lists about half a million clones, almost 80% seen once, with around 12% in the top ten.

This TCR was recovered from a middle-aged woman in good health. Some clones in this sample may be carry-over from other donors' samples. Sequenced material: PBMCs. The V gene is TRBV6-1, the J gene TRBJ2-5; D is unclear. The CDR3 loop is CASSEIPSYQETQYF. The CDR3 nucleotides are TGTGCCAGCAGTGAAATTCCGTCCTACCAAGAGACCCAGTACTTC.